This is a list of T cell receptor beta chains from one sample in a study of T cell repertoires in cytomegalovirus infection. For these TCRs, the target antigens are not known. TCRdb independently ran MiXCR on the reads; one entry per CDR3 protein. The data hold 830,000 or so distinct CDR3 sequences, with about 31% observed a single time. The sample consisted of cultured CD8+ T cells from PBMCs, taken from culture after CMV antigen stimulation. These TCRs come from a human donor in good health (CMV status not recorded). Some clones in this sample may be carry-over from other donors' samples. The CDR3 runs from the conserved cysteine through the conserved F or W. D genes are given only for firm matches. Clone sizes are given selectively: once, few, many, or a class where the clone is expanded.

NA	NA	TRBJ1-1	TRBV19	TGTGCCAGTGGTGGGCCCACTGAAGCTTTCTTT	CASGGPTEAFF
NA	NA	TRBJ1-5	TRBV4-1	TGCGCCAGCAGCCAAGTTGGGGCGATTACGATGGGTCAGCCCCAGCATTTT	CASSQVGAITMGQPQHF
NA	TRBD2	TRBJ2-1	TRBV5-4	TGTGCCAGCAGACCTAGCGGGGGAGGATACAATGAGCAGTTCTTC	CASRPSGGGYNEQFF
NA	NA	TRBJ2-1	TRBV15	TGTGCCACCAGCAGTACCCGCTCCTACAATGAGCAGTTCTTC	CATSSTRSYNEQFF
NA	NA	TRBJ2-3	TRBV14	TGTGCCAGCAGCCAAGGGGGATGGAAAAGCACAGATACGCAGTATTTT	CASSQGGWKSTDTQYF
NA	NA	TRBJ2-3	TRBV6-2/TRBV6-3	TGTGCCAGCACCAAGGGGCCATTAACTGATACGCAGTATTTT	CASTKGPLTDTQYF
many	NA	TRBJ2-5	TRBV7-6	TGTGCCAGCACCCCAAGAGACCAAGAGACCCAGTACTTC	CASTPRDQETQYF
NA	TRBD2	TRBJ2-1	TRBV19	TGTGCCAGTAGCCCGACTAGCGGGCCCGGTTACAATGAGCAGTTCTTC	CASSPTSGPGYNEQFF
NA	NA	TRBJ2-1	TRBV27	TGTGCCAGCAGTTTAAGCGGCCAAGCTTCCTACAATGAGCAGTTCTTC	CASSLSGQASYNEQFF
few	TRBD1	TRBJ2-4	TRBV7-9	TGTGCCAGCAGCGACTGGACAGGCCATTCACAAAACATTCAGTACTTC	CASSDWTGHSQNIQYF
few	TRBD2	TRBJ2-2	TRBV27	TGTGCCAGCAGTTTGGCTAGCGGGGGGGCCGGGGAGCTGTTTTTT	CASSLASGGAGELFF
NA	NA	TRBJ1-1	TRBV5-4	TGTGCCAGCAGCTATTTTTCCGACACTGAAGCTTTCTTT	CASSYFSDTEAFF
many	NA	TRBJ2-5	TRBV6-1	TGTGCCAGCAGGCCGTTCGAACAGAGTGGATGGGAGACCCAGTACTTC	CASRPFEQSGWETQYF
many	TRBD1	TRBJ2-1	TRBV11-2	TGTGCCAGCAGCCGACAGGGGAATGAGCAGTTCTTC	CASSRQGNEQFF
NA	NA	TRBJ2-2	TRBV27	TGTGCCAGCAGCCAGGACGTTAACACCGGGGAGCTGTTTTTT	CASSQDVNTGELFF
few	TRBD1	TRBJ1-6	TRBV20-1	TGCAGTGCTAGAGATCGGACAGGGGGCTGGGTTTCACCCCTCCACTTT	CSARDRTGGWVSPLHF
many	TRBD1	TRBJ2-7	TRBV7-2	TGTGCCAGCAGCCACTCGGGACAGGGGGCCGAGCAGTACTTC	CASSHSGQGAEQYF
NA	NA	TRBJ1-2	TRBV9	TGTGCCAGCAGCGTAGTGAGCGCAGGGATCTATGGCTACACCTTC	CASSVVSAGIYGYTF
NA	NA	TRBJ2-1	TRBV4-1	TGCGCCAGCAGCCAAGCTCCCCCCGGGGCTCCCTCTCGCAATGAGCAGTTCTTC	CASSQAPPGAPSRNEQFF
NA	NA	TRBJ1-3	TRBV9	TGTGCCAGCAGCGTATCCCGGACAGATTCTGGAAACACCATATATTTT	CASSVSRTDSGNTIYF
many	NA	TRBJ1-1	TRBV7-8	TGTGCCAGCTGCGCTCCGAACACTGAAGCTTTCTTT	CASCAPNTEAFF
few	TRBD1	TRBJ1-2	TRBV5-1	TGCGCCAGCAGCTTCGAACAGGGGGGGAACTATGGCTACACCTTC	CASSFEQGGNYGYTF
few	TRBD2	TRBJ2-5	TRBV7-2	TGTGCCAGCAGCTTAGAGGGGACTAGCAAAGAGACCCAGTACTTC	CASSLEGTSKETQYF
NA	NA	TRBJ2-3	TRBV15	TGTGCCACCAGCAGAGATAGGGCAAATTCAGATACGCAGTATTTT	CATSRDRANSDTQYF
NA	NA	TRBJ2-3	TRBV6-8	TGTGCCAGCGGGTGGACAACACGCACAGATACGCAGTATTTT	CASGWTTRTDTQYF
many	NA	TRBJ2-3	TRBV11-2	TGTGCCAGCAGCTTAGTCTCCGTGGTTGAGACAGATACGCAGTATTTT	CASSLVSVVETDTQYF